Below, 20 T cell receptor beta chains from the same sample are listed, as sequenced in a study of CD8+ T cells in alopecia areata. Extracted from the samples, RNA was reverse transcribed into cDNA to serve as the sequencing template. The data were produced by immunoSEQ multiplex PCR, yet TCRdb's version contains in-frame clones alone and is incomplete. The sample carries about 190,000 clones, about 60% recorded once. Treatment noted: oral pan-JAK inhibitor, 5-10 mg twice daily. The specimen was CD8+ T cells sorted from blood, collected at week 24, from a patient treated with tofacitinib. These receptor sequences come from a human donor with alopecia areata.

Note on this clone: Mismatch with germline at one junction end may stem from a read error. The chain is built from TRBV11-2 and TRBJ2-7, with 9 bases that match TRBD1. From germline, CDR1 is SGHAT and CDR2 FQNNGV. The CDR3 contains 11 residues. This CDR3 is CASSLGTGWNF. Here the CDR3 DNA reads TGTGCCAGCAGCTTGGGGACAGGGTGGAACTTC.

The chain is built from TRBV29-1 and TRBJ2-3; D is possibly TRBD1 or TRBD2 (5 bases each). Trimming removed 7 bases at V and 0 bases at J, with 20 bases between. Looked up from germline, CDR1 is SQVTM and CDR2 is ANQGSEA. This CDR3 comprises 16 residues. CDR3 sequence (DNA): TGCAGCGCTGCTGGGGGACCATCCTCTAGCACAGATACGCAGTATTTT. Its translation: CSAAGGPSSSTDTQYF.

This chain uses TRBV13 with TRBJ2-1; 7 bases fit TRBD2. V was pared by 5 bases and J by 6 bases, with 10 bases of the junction left unmatched. This CDR3 region has 15 residues. CDR1 and CDR2 (germline): PRHDT, FYEKMQ (reference sequence). The CDR3 region is CASSHAGASINEQFF. The CDR3 nucleotides are TGTGCCAGCAGCCACGCGGGAGCAAGTATCAATGAGCAGTTCTTC. Drawing the rest from reference TRBV13 and TRBJ2-1, the complete variable domain is AAGVIQSPRHLIKEKRETATLKCYPIPRHDTVYWYQQGPGQDPQFLISFYEKMQSDKGSIPDRFSAQQFSDYHSELNMSSLELGDSALYFCASSHAGASINEQFFGPGTRLTVL.

This clone has just a few counts. This sequence joins TRBV2 and TRBJ1-5; 9 bases are a match to TRBD1. This CDR3 comprises 17 residues. Losses at the gene ends were 10 bases for V and 4 bases for J; bases not matched to a gene: 17. Germline assignment: CDR1 SNHLY and CDR2 FYNNEI. The CDR3: CAMGGQGTSGGNQPQHF. The CDR3 nucleotides read TGTGCCATGGGCGGACAGGGGACCTCCGGAGGGAATCAGCCCCAGCATTTT.

The chain uses TRBV5-6 and TRBJ1-3; 12 bases are shared with TRBD1. J was trimmed by 4 bases and V by 3 bases; bases with no gene match: 5. The CDR3 has 16 amino acids. Germline V gene lookup returns CDR1 SGHDT and CDR2 YYEEEE. The CDR3: CASSWGQGARGNTIYF. The CDR3 DNA reads TGTGCCAGCAGCTGGGGACAGGGGGCGCGCGGAAACACCATATATTTT. Supplemented by reference TRBV5-6 and TRBJ1-3, the full variable domain reads DAGVTQSPTHLIKTRGQQVTLRCSPKSGHDTVSWYQQALGQGPQFIFQYYEEEERQRGNFPDRFSGHQFPNYSSELNVNALLLGDSALYLCASSWGQGARGNTIYFGEGSWLTVV.

DNA for the CDR3: TGTGCCTGGAGTGGGTCGGACACCTCGAACACAGATACGCAGTATTTT. It is translated as CAWSGSDTSNTDTQYF. The rearrangement uses TRBV30 and TRBJ2-3, with D maybe TRBD1 (5 bases). CDR1 and CDR2 from the germline V gene are GTSNPN and SVGIG (reference sequence). CDR3 length: 16 residues. Trimming removed 1 base at V and 2 bases at J, with 16 bases between.

The V gene is TRBV14, the J gene TRBJ1-2; D is unclear. The CDR3 covers 13 residues. Trimming took off 0 bases at V and 5 bases at J, with 7 bases between the two ends. Per germline, CDR1 SGHDN and CDR2 FVKESK. In nucleotides, the CDR3 is TGTGCCAGCAGCCAAGATGTGAGTTATGGCTACACCTTC. It encodes CASSQDVSYGYTF.

The chain is built from TRBV6-5 and TRBJ2-1; D gene uncertain. This CDR3 contains 14 residues. CDR1 is MNHEY, CDR2 SVGAGI, per germline. Trimming took off 6 bases at V and 0 bases at J, with 9 bases between the two ends. In nucleotides, the CDR3 is TGTGCCAGCAGCTACATCAGCTCCTACAATGAGCAGTTCTTC. This sequence encodes CASSYISSYNEQFF.

Only a few counts were recorded for this clone. The chain is built from TRBV13 and TRBJ2-5, with D tentatively TRBD1 or TRBD2 (5 bases each). The CDR3 is 15 residues long. Germline assignment: CDR1 PRHDT and CDR2 FYEKMQ (reference sequence). The V and J ends lost 1 base and 3 bases respectively, with 12 bases between them. The CDR3 here is CASSLARLGEETQYF. The CDR3 DNA is TGTGCCAGCAGCTTAGCTCGACTGGGGGAAGAGACCCAGTACTTC.

The chain uses TRBV29-1 and TRBJ2-2, with 9 bases matching TRBD1. Germline V lookup: CDR1 SQVTM, CDR2 ANQGSEA. The length of the CDR3 is 13 residues. J gave up 4 bases and V 5 bases, and 2 bases lay outside the gene matches. This CDR3 reads CSVTGGVTGELFF. The CDR3 coding sequence is TGCAGCGTTACAGGGGGCGTCACCGGGGAGCTGTTTTTT.

The CDR3 DNA reads as TGTGCCAGCAGCCACGGGACTAGCCCTAACCCCACCGAGCAGTACTTC. It encodes CASSHGTSPNPTEQYF. V gene TRBV13 combines with J gene TRBJ2-7; 9 positions agree with TRBD2. Per germline, CDR1 PRHDT and CDR2 FYEKMQ (reference sequence). This CDR3 comprises 16 residues. The J segment lost 6 bases and the V segment lost 5 bases, leaving 14 bases of the junction unmatched.

The J gene is TRBJ2-4, the V gene TRBV23-1, with 7 bases fitting TRBD2. TRBV23-1 is an ORF, with its function uncertain. V was pared by 10 bases and J by 3 bases, with 12 bases of the junction left unmatched. CDR3 length equals 15 residues. CDR3: CAIKPGRGIKNIQYF. CDR3 in DNA: TGCGCCATCAAGCCAGGGAGGGGAATCAAAAACATTCAGTACTTC.

The sample holds a few counts of this clone. This chain's CDR3 is CASRSVIGRSSGANVLTF. The CDR3 nucleotides are TGTGCCAGCAGGTCCGTGATAGGGAGGAGCTCTGGGGCCAACGTCCTGACTTTC. This chain joins TRBV7-9 and TRBJ2-6; a possible D gene is TRBD2 (6 bases). The CDR3 consists of 18 residues. CDR1 is SEHNR, CDR2 FQNEAQ, per germline (reference sequence). V was trimmed by 6 bases and J by 0 bases, leaving 18 bases between them. Full variable domain (outside the CDR3, taken from reference TRBV7-9 and TRBJ2-6): DTGVSQNPRHKITKRGQNVTFRCDPISEHNRLYWYRQTLGQGPEFLTYFQNEAQLEKSRLLSDRFSAERPKGSFSTLEIQRTEQGDSAMYLCASRSVIGRSSGANVLTFGAGSRLTVL.

The rearrangement joins TRBV7-9 to TRBJ1-3; D is perhaps TRBD1 (6 bases). From germline, CDR1 is SEHNR and CDR2 FQNEAQ (reference sequence). V lost 5 bases, J lost 3 bases, and 17 bases lay in between. The length of the CDR3 is 16 residues. The CDR3 coding sequence is TGTGCCAGCAGCACCCGACAGGCACCTTATGGAAACACCATATATTTT. Its protein product is CASSTRQAPYGNTIYF.

The chain is built from TRBV27 and TRBJ2-3; unclear D gene. The V gene lost 2 bases and the J gene lost 2 bases, with 17 bases spanning the gap. Per the germline V gene, CDR1 is MNHEY and CDR2 is SMNVEV (reference sequence). The CDR3 runs 17 residues. CDR3 in amino acids: CASSLNPYGYVTDTQYF. The CDR3 DNA is TGTGCCAGCAGTTTAAATCCATACGGCTATGTCACAGATACGCAGTATTTT.

V and J are TRBV13 and TRBJ2-1; D is uncertain. Trimming shortened V by 5 bases and J by 9 bases, and 8 bases separated the two germline ends. Germline CDR1 PRHDT, CDR2 FYEKMQ (reference sequence). The CDR3 sequence is 11 residues long. The CDR3 region has the DNA TGTGCCAGCAGCGTACGTGGTGAGCAGTTCTTC. Translation gives CASSVRGEQFF. The variable domain in full, completed from reference TRBV13 and TRBJ2-1, reads AAGVIQSPRHLIKEKRETATLKCYPIPRHDTVYWYQQGPGQDPQFLISFYEKMQSDKGSIPDRFSAQQFSDYHSELNMSSLELGDSALYFCASSVRGEQFFGPGTRLTVL.

V and J are TRBV25-1 and TRBJ1-1; D not certain. CDR3 length equals 13 residues. V lost 3 bases and J lost 3, with 8 bases in between. Germline V gene sequence: CDR1 MGHDK, CDR2 SYGVNS. The CDR3 region is CASSDNGDTEAFF. The CDR3 DNA reads TGTGCCAGCAGTGATAACGGGGACACTGAAGCTTTCTTT.

This chain connects TRBV11-2 to TRBJ1-1; D might be TRBD1 (6 bases). The germline V gene has CDR1 SGHAT and CDR2 FQNNGV. V was shortened by 3 bases and J by 3 bases, with 26 bases between the two germline ends. The CDR3 length is 19 residues. The CDR3 loop reads CASSFVPSTGFEVHTEAFF. DNA for the CDR3: TGTGCCAGCAGCTTTGTCCCGAGCACAGGGTTTGAAGTACACACTGAAGCTTTCTTT.

This clone was found a few times. Different DNA sequences within this sample yield the same CDR3. V gene TRBV15 combines with J gene TRBJ2-7; D not resolved. V was trimmed by 0 bases and J by 3 bases, leaving 6 bases between them. Germline lookup yields CDR1 LNHNV and CDR2 YYDKDF (reference sequence). This CDR3 contains 13 residues. In DNA, the CDR3 is TGTGCCACCAGCAGAGATTTGGGCTACGAGCAGTACTTC. This gives the protein CATSRDLGYEQYF.

The chain employs TRBV27 and TRBJ2-7; tentative D call: TRBD1 (6 bases). Germline loops: CDR1 MNHEY, CDR2 SMNVEV (reference sequence). V gave up 3 bases and J gave up 3 bases, with 12 bases separating them. This CDR3 spans 14 amino acids. This CDR3 reads CASSFGGQNYEQYF. DNA of the CDR3: TGTGCCAGCAGTTTTGGCGGACAGAACTACGAGCAGTACTTC.